One T cell receptor (beta chain) is described in this entry. This entry is derived from a study of T cell changes during pregnancy in multiple sclerosis. The V and J ends lost 1 base and 6 bases, in that order; junction bases with no gene match: 4. Germline CDR1 reads SGHRS; CDR2 reads YFSETQ. The CDR3 sequence is 14 residues long. Data came from immunoSEQ multiplex PCR; TCRdb stores just in-frame clones and leaves some out. The repertoire consists of about 110,000 clones, with under 95% occurring once and the leading ten covering approximately 1.5%. The rearrangement links TRBV5-1 to TRBJ1-2, with 9 bases matching TRBD1. Source: peripheral blood, taken after pregnancy. The TCR sequence derives from a female donor with multiple sclerosis, enrolled in a pregnancy study. The CDR3 DNA sequence: TGCGCCAGCAGCTTGACGGGACAGGGAGATGGCTACACCTTC. This sequence encodes CASSLTGQGDGYTF.